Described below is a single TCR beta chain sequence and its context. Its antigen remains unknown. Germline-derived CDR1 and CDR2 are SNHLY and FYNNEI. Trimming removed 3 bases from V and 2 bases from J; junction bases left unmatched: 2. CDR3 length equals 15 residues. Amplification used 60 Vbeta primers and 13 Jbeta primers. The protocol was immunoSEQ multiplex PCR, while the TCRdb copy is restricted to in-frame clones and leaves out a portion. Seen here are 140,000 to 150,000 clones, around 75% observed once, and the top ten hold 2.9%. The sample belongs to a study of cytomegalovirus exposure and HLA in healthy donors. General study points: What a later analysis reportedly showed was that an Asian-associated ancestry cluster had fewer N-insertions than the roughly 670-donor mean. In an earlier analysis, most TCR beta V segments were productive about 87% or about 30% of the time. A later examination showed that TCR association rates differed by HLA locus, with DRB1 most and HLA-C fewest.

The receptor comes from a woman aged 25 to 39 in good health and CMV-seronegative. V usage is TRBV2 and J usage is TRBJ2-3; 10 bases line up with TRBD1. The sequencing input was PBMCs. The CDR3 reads CASSEDRGSTDTQYF. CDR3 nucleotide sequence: TGTGCCAGCAGTGAGGACAGGGGGTCCACAGATACGCAGTATTTT.